The TCR beta chain described here comes from a study of blood T cell repertoires in COVID-19 (TCRdb year 2020). In terms of the full investigation: The collaborator samples originated in the United States, Italy and Spain and spanned the acute and convalescent phases of COVID-19. The dataset comprised deeply sampled blood TCRbeta repertoires from subjects exposed to, actively infected with, or recovered from COVID-19. Samples were obtained from the ongoing ImmuneRACE study (first 160 participants) and from about 1,300 subjects provided by 6 global collaborators. HLA class I and class II types, where available, came from metadata supplied by the sample provider rather than from assay-based typing. Sample metadata almost always included a de-identified subject ID, COVID-19 status, age in years and sex. The material from the prospective study consisted of cDNA or gDNA derived from T cells, B-cell-depleted T cells, or PBMCs. A freely available public database, intended as a resource for researchers studying the immune response to SARS-CoV-2, is where the repertoires were released. What the authors observed across the whole study: The quantity of clinical and demographic metadata differed by source and by participant and was supplied without curation.

Note on this clone: Its cognate antigen has yet to be identified. No base-level quality is on record; no much larger clone is a single base apart.

From its cysteine to its phenylalanine, the CDR3 spans 14 amino acids. Only the CDR3 DNA is retained, 42 bases long and in frame from the first base. The junction carries 16 bases between V and J, which are trimmed by 6 bases and 6 bases respectively. Per the germline V gene, SNHLY is the CDR1 and FYNNEI is the CDR2. Collaborating institutions collected whole blood in K2EDTA tubes following their own protocols. For TCRbeta analysis, collaborators shipped samples as frozen whole blood, isolated PBMCs, or DNA extracted from either of those sample types. The immunoSEQ Assay, a bias-controlled multiplex PCR, was used to amplify TCRbeta CDR3 regions from genomic DNA. Under the source paper's analysis protocol: The number of nucleated cells in each sample was estimated from the amplification of reference gene primers within the assay. To quantify the absolute abundance of each unique TCRbeta CDR3 rearrangement, sequence reads were collapsed and filtered. For each sample, productive Simpson clonality was calculated as the square root of Simpson's diversity index over productive rearrangements. TCRdb took over this immuneACCESS table, retaining in-frame rearrangements with V and J assigned. Such tables are incomplete; in checked studies, under half of the missing clones stem from an unresolved V gene, and the remainder is unexplained. D and trimming were read from the DNA, whereas the V and J calls and clone size are those reported in that table. The sample profile shows 60,000 to 75,000 clones; approximately 91% of them were found once. In total, the top ten clones hold less than 2% of the sample.

The chain couples TRBV2 to TRBJ2-3; possibly the D gene is TRBD2, per 5 matching bases. Sequencing used peripheral blood. This clonotype originated in a human donor in a cohort sampled during active COVID-19. The CDR3 in this case is CASRSGKSLDTQYF. The nucleotide sequence reads as follows: TGTGCCAGCAGGTCGGGGAAATCGTTGGATACGCAGTATTTT.